This TCR beta chain originates from a study of blood T cell repertoires in COVID-19. Per the original methods: Nucleated cell number was recorded as an estimate derived from reference gene primer amplification. Clones were sequenced by immunoSEQ multiplex PCR, and TCRdb holds only the in-frame ones, with some missing. Clone size and the V and J calls come from that table; the DNA yielded D and trimming. This table holds 150,000 to 200,000 clones, around nine tenths found once. V shed 5 bases and J shed 2 bases, with 18 bases lying between them. This CDR3 is 16 amino acids long. Germline CDR1 reads SGHNT; CDR2 reads YENEEA.

This sequence was found in a human donor in a cohort sampled during active COVID-19. The sequenced sample consisted of peripheral blood. The chain couples TRBV11-3 to TRBJ1-2, with D unclear. The CDR3 region has the DNA TGTGCCAGCAGCCGTAGTGGGCTCCTAAGGAACTATGGCTACACCTTC. It encodes CASSRSGLLRNYGYTF.